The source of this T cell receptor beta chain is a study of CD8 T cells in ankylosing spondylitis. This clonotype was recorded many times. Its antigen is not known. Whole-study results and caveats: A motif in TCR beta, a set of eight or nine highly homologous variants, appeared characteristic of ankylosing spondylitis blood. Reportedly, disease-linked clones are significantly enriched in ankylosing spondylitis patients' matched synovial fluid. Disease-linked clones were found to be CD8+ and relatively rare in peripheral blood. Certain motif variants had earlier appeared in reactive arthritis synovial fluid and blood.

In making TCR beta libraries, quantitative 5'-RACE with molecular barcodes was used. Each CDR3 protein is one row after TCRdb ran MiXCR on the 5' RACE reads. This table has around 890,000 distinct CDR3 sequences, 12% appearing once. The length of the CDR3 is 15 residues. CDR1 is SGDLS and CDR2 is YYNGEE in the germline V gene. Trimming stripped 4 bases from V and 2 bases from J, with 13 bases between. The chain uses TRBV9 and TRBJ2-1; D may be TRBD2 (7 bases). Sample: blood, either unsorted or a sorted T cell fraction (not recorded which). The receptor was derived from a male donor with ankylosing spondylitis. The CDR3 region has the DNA TGTGCCAGCAGCCCGAGGGGGGGGGCCTACAATGAGCAGTTCTTC. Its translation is CASSPRGGAYNEQFF.